This TCR beta chain comes out of a study of CXCR3-negative and CXCR3-positive naive CD8 T cells. Findings and limits, study-wide: CXCR3-positive naive cells had TRB CDR3s that were more hydrophobic than CXCR3-negative naive cells had.

Comments on this clonotype: Its target is unknown.

This CDR3 comprises 13 residues. Germline V lookup: CDR1 ENHRY, CDR2 SYGVKD. UMI labels and 5' RACE were used to prepare the TRB cDNA libraries. Using the 5' RACE reads, TCRdb records one entry per CDR3 protein without DNA. Reported are 120,000 to 150,000 distinct CDR3 sequences; the ten largest clones contain about 0.27%. Sequenced sample: naive CXCR3+ CD8+ T cells from blood. Regarding subset: CD45RO-CCR7+CD27+CD95- naive CD8+ T cells expressing CXCR3 (TNR3+). This sequence was found in a human donor in good health. Some clones in this sample may be carry-over from other donors' samples. This rearrangement joins TRBV10-3 to TRBJ2-7; the D call from TCRdb, TRBD1, cannot be confirmed without DNA. CDR3 in amino acids: CAISPGTGIEQYF.